This TCR beta chain was found in a study of regulatory T cells. This clone was observed a handful of times. Its specificity is not known. CDR3 length: 11 residues. Per germline, CDR1 SEHNR and CDR2 FQNEAQ (reference sequence). The primer mix had 52 TRBV and 13 TRBJ primers. Produced via immunoSEQ multiplex PCR; TCRdb's table is partial and in-frame only. The sample contains roughly 10,000 clones, 84% of which appear only once. Autoimmunity was present in every CD3G-deficient patient, worse in two. General study points: Patient CD8+ T cells trended toward lower Shannon entropy than controls. Regulatory T cells showed the strongest V-J pair restriction and V/J gene skewing among patient repertoires.

The sequenced sample consisted of CD8+ T cells sorted from blood. This chain connects TRBV7-9 to TRBJ2-5, with D uncertain. The assigned J gene may be wrong: the sequence end matches TRBJ2-7 better. This TCR was recovered from a person under 35 with CD3G deficiency. The CDR3, as DNA: TGTGCCAGCAGCGTTGCCTACGAGCAGTACTTC. Protein product: CASSVAYEQYF.